The T cell receptor (beta chain) described here comes from a study of tumor and adjacent non-tumor tissue in lung cancer. This sample's RNA came from whole unsorted tissue. This non-tumor lung sample came from over 3 cm beyond the tumor edge. Three rounds of nested PCR, following a modified ARM-PCR protocol, produced the TCRbeta library. In TCRdb, the multiplex PCR reads were re-called with MiXCR into one record per CDR3 protein. Of about 77,000 distinct CDR3 sequences listed, 76% are singletons. In regard to this clonotype: Its antigen remains unknown. The conserved final phenylalanine or tryptophan is absent from the CDR3, which likely points to a read error. The DNA is left out, because the CDR3 cannot be placed on it with certainty; the CDR3 is given as TCRdb lists it.

Per the germline V gene, CDR1 is SGHAT and CDR2 is FQNNGV. The CDR3 region is 14 residues in length, termini included. Study outcomes and limitations: TCR diversity was significantly greater in tumor than normal lung tissue. Shorter survival was associated with higher TCR diversity in tumors.

This chain uses TRBV11-2 with TRBJ2-7; TRBD2 is the table's D call and was not checked against the DNA. The sample taken for sequencing was distant non-tumor lung tissue. This clonotype originated in a man in his 70s with non-small cell lung cancer. The CDR3 loop is CASSLGSGSYEQHL.